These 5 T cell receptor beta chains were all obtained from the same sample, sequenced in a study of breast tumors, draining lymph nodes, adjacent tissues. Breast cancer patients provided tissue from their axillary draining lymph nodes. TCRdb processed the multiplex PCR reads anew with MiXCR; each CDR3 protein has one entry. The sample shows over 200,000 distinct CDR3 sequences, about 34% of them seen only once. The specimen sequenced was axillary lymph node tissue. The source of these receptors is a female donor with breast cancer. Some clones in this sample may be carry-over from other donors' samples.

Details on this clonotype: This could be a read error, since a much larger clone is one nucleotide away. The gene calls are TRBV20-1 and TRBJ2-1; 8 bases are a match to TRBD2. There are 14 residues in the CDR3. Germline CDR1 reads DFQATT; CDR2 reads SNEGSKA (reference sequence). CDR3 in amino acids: CSAPLSGIYTEQFF. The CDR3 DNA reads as TGCAGTGCTCCTCTTAGCGGGATCTACACTGAGCAGTTCTTC.

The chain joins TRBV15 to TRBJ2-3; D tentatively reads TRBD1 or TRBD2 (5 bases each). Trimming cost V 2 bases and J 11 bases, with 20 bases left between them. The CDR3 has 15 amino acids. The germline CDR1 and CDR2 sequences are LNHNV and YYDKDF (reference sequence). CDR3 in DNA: TGTGCCACCAGCAGAAAATCCGGGACGAGGAATGAGCAGTATTTT. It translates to CATSRKSGTRNEQYF.

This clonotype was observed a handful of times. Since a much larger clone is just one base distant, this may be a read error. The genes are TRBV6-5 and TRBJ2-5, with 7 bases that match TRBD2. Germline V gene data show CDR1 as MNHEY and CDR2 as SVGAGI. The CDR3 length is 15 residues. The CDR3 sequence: CASTYRGAGEETQCF. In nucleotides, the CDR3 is TGTGCCAGCACCTACAGAGGTGCGGGAGAAGAGACCCAGTGCTTC.

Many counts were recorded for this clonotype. DNA of the CDR3: TGTGCCAGCAGTGGGGGGAGAGGGGGGGAGCAGTTCTTC. Its protein product is CASSGGRGGEQFF. The rearrangement uses TRBV2 and TRBJ2-1; D may match TRBD1 or TRBD2 (6 bases each). The germline V gene has CDR1 SNHLY and CDR2 FYNNEI. The length of the CDR3 is 13 residues. V dropped 4 bases and J dropped 10 bases, with 14 bases sitting between them.

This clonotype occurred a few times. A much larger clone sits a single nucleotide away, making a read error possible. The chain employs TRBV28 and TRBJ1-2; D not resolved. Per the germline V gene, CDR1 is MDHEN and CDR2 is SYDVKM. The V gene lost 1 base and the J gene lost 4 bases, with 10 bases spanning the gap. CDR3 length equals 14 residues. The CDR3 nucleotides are TGTGCCAGCAGTTTATTCCGCCCCTTCTATGGCTACACCTTC. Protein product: CASSLFRPFYGYTF.